This TCR beta chain was found in a study of human T cells and chemical hapten exposure. Across the whole study: Slight differences in pooled library volume were the main source of varying TCR yields across samples.

The germline V gene has CDR1 MDHEN and CDR2 SYDVKM. The CDR3 is 15 amino acids. Time point indicated: pre-sensitization, week 0. Documented treatment: therapeutic diphenylcyclopropenone sensitization with weekly scalp DPC. In this sample, this clonotype turned up a few times. The junction shows a germline mismatch at one end, possibly a read error. One entry per CDR3 protein results from TCRdb running MiXCR on the RACE reads. The table includes about 380,000 distinct CDR3 sequences, more than 4.5% detected once. The clonotype originates from a woman in her fifties or sixties with alopecia areata. Some clones in this sample may be carry-over from other donors' samples. Sequenced here: whole blood, sampled in connection with sensitization to the hapten diphenylcyclopropenone (DPC). The chain uses TRBV28 and TRBJ1-5; D is undetermined. The CDR3 spells CASSLSGFSNQPQHF. The CDR3 DNA reads as TGTGCCAGCAGCTTATCCGGGTTTAGCAATCAGCCCCAGCATTTT.